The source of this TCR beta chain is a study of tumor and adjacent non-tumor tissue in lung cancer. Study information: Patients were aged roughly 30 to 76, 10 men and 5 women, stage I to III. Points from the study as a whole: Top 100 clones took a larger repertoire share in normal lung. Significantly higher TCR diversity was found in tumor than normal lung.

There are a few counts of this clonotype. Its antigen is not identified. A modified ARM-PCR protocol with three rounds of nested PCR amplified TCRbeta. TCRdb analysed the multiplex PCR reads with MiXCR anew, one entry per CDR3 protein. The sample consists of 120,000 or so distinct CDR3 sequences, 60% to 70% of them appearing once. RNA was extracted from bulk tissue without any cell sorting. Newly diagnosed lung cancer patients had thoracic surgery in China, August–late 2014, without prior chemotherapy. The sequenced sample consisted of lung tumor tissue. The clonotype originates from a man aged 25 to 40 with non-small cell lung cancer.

The CDR3 here is CASSQDRGTGANVLTF. As DNA, the CDR3 is TGCGCCAGCAGCCAAGATCGGGGTACTGGGGCCAACGTCCTGACTTTC. The J gene is TRBJ2-6, the V gene TRBV4-1; perhaps TRBD2 as D (5 bases). Germline CDR1 MGHRA, CDR2 YSYEKL. V gave up 0 bases and J gave up 2 bases, with 8 bases separating them. CDR3 length: 16 residues.